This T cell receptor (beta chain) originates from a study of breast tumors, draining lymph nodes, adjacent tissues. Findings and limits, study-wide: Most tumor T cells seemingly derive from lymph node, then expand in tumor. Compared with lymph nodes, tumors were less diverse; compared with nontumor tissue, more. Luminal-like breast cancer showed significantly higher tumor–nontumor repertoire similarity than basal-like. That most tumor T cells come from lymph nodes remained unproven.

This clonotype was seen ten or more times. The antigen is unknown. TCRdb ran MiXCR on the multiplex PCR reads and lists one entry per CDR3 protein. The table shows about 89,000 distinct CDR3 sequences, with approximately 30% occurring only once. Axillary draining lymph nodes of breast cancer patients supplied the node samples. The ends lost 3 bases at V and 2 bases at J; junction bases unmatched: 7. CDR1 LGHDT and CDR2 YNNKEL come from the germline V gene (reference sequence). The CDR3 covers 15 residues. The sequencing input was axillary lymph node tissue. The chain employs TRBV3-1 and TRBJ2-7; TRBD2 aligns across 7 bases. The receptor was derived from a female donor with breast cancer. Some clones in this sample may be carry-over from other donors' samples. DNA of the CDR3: TGTGCCAGCAGCCACGCCCCTAGCGGACCCTACGAGCAGTACTTC. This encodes CASSHAPSGPYEQYF.